Detailed here is one T cell receptor (beta chain). Its antigen is as yet unknown. This sample was included in a study of graft-versus-host responses after intestinal transplantation. For the study at large: All of the recipients had induction that used anti-thymocyte globulin, then tacrolimus and steroids for around 3 years.

Losses at the gene ends were 6 bases for V and 2 bases for J; bases not matched to a gene: 12. The CDR3 is made up of 17 amino acids. Germline lookup yields CDR1 MDHEN and CDR2 SYDVKM. Produced via immunoSEQ multiplex PCR; TCRdb's table is partial and in-frame only. The table lists 62,000 or so clones, around nine tenths of them singletons. The chain uses TRBV28 and TRBJ2-7; 11 bases fit TRBD1. The sample was unstimulated CD8+ T cells sorted from spleen or lymph node cells, taken before transplant. The TCR comes from a human donor who was the organ donor for an intestinal transplant. DNA of the CDR3: TGTGCCAGCAGCTGGGACACCGGGACAGGGGGTACCTACGAGCAGTACTTC. Translated, it gives CASSWDTGTGGTYEQYF.